Listed here are 29 T cell receptor beta chains from one sample, sequenced in a study of control samples from healthy donors and cancer patients. The assay was immunoSEQ multiplex PCR, and TCRdb's table has in-frame clones only and misses some. The repertoire has under 100,000 clones, 80% to 95% of them found once; the top ten carry around 1.5%. Sequences were obtained from blood. The receptors originated from a woman aged 25 to 39 in good health.

The chain links TRBV12-3 or TRBV12-4 to TRBJ2-5; 7 bases fit TRBD2. The CDR3 runs 13 residues. The trim removed 3 bases at V and 4 bases at J, leaving 2 bases unmatched. The CDR3 sequence: CASSFWGGETQYF. CDR3 in DNA: TGTGCCAGCAGTTTCTGGGGGGGAGAGACCCAGTACTTC.

The chain carries TRBV28 and TRBJ2-6; D not resolved. V was trimmed by 6 bases and J by 0 bases, leaving 12 bases between them. CDR1 and CDR2 (germline): MDHEN, SYDVKM. This CDR3 spans 16 amino acids. For the CDR3, the DNA is TGTGCCAGCAGGGAGAGTACCAGCTCTGGGGCCAACGTCCTGACTTTC. It encodes CASRESTSSGANVLTF.

In nucleotides, the CDR3 is TGTGCCAGCTGTCCGGGTACGAACACCGGGGAGCTGTTTTTT. This encodes CASCPGTNTGELFF. The chain uses TRBV6-5 and TRBJ2-2, with unresolved D. The CDR3 has 14 residues. Germline-derived CDR1 and CDR2 are MNHEY and SVGAGI. V was clipped by 8 bases and J by 0 bases, with 10 bases between them.

CDR3 sequence: CASSYDGRTNYGYTF. The CDR3 DNA follows: TGTGCCAGCAGTTACGACGGCAGAACTAACTATGGCTACACCTTC. The rearrangement uses TRBV6-5 and TRBJ1-2; unclear D gene. The CDR3 is 15 residues long. Trimming removed 2 bases at V and 0 bases at J, with 10 bases between. The germline V gene encodes CDR1 MNHEY and CDR2 SVGAGI.

This clone appeared a few times. The chain couples TRBV19 to TRBJ1-3; the D is unclear. Germline V CDR1 and CDR2: LNHDA, SQIVND (reference sequence). Trimming shortened V by 3 bases and J by 0 bases, and 15 bases separated the two germline ends. The CDR3 totals 17 residues. CDR3 amino acids: CASSIGRINFSGNTIYF. The CDR3 nucleotides read TGTGCCAGTAGTATCGGACGGATAAACTTCTCTGGAAACACCATATATTTT.

J is TRBJ2-5 and V is TRBV13, with D maybe TRBD2 (5 bases). This CDR3 region has 16 residues. Trimming took 4 bases from V and 3 from J, leaving 18 bases between them. Germline CDR1 and CDR2: PRHDT and FYEKMQ (reference sequence). The CDR3 protein is CASSSRASGLEETQYF. Written as DNA, the CDR3 is TGTGCCAGCAGCTCAAGGGCCTCCGGACTGGAAGAGACCCAGTACTTC.

V usage is TRBV27 and J usage is TRBJ2-7; 10 bases align to TRBD1. V gave up 6 bases and J gave up 4 bases; unmatched junction bases: 6. CDR1 MNHEY and CDR2 SMNVEV come from the germline V gene (reference sequence). This CDR3 has 14 residues. Here the CDR3 DNA reads TGTGCCAGCAGCACCAGGACAGGGGGATACGAGCAGTACTTC. Translated: CASSTRTGGYEQYF.

This clone was seen once. V usage is TRBV11-2 and J usage is TRBJ2-3; D may be TRBD1 or TRBD2 (6 bases each). CDR1 and CDR2 from the germline V gene are SGHAT and FQNNGV. The CDR3 has 15 amino acids. V lost 5 bases, J lost 6 bases, and 18 bases lay in between. The DNA of the CDR3 is TGTGCCAGCAGCCTTTCCCCGGGGGCGTTTGATACGCAGTATTTT. Its translation: CASSLSPGAFDTQYF.

The chain is built from TRBV10-3 and TRBJ1-6; D remains ambiguous. The CDR3 has 15 amino acids. V gave up 0 bases and J gave up 7 bases, with 10 bases separating them. From germline, CDR1 is ENHRY and CDR2 SYGVKD. The CDR3 loop is CAISESKQTNSPLHF. In nucleotides, the CDR3 is TGTGCCATCAGTGAGTCGAAACAGACAAATTCACCCCTCCACTTT.

This clone has only one observation. The chain employs TRBV2 and TRBJ1-2; 7 bases are shared with TRBD1. After removal of 3 bases from V and 2 bases from J, the junction contained 12 bases not matched to a gene. In germline, CDR1 is SNHLY, CDR2 FYNNEI. The length of the CDR3 is 17 residues. CDR3 in amino acids: CASSEGSLRGRNYGYTF. The CDR3 DNA follows: TGTGCCAGCAGTGAGGGGTCTCTAAGGGGGCGAAACTATGGCTACACCTTC.

Note on this clone: The same CDR3 arises from other DNA sequences in this sample as well. V gene TRBV10-3 combines with J gene TRBJ1-1; no firm D call. V was pared by 3 bases and J by 1 base, with 3 bases between. Germline assignment: CDR1 ENHRY and CDR2 SYGVKD. CDR3 length equals 12 residues. The CDR3: CAISDGNTEAFF. The CDR3, as DNA: TGTGCCATCAGTGATGGGAACACTGAAGCTTTCTTT.

The CDR3 region is CASSEASRAATGELFF. The CDR3 region has the DNA TGTGCCAGCAGTGAAGCATCGAGGGCCGCCACCGGGGAGCTGTTTTTT. The genes are TRBV6-1 and TRBJ2-2; weak D call: TRBD2 (5 bases). V lost 0 bases, J lost 4 bases, and 12 bases lay in between. CDR1 MNHNS and CDR2 SASEGT come from the germline V gene. CDR3 length: 16 residues.

The chain carries TRBV6-6 and TRBJ2-7; D may be TRBD1 or TRBD2 (5 bases each). Trimming left V 6 bases short and J 0 bases short, with 18 bases between. This CDR3 is built from 16 residues. From germline, CDR1 is MNHNY and CDR2 SVGAGI (reference sequence). The CDR3 loop is CASRTPPGTSSYEQYF. In nucleotides, the CDR3 is TGTGCCAGCAGAACCCCCCCGGGGACGAGCTCCTACGAGCAGTACTTC.

This chain uses TRBV5-1 with TRBJ1-1; 7 bases match TRBD1. Germline V CDR1 and CDR2: SGHRS, YFSETQ. This CDR3 contains 16 residues. V was pared by 3 bases and J by 4 bases, with 12 bases of the junction left unmatched. The CDR3 is CASSSPNGQDRTEAFF. CDR3 DNA sequence: TGCGCCAGCAGCTCCCCTAACGGACAGGACCGCACTGAAGCTTTCTTT.

The gene calls are TRBV6-6 and TRBJ1-1; possibly TRBD1 for D (6 bases). The CDR3 length is 13 residues. V was clipped by 7 bases and J by 11 bases, with 20 bases between them. CDR1 and CDR2 from the germline V gene are MNHNY and SVGAGI (reference sequence). Here the CDR3 DNA reads TGTGCCAGCACCCATACCCGGGGGCGGGAGGCTTTCTTT. Its protein product is CASTHTRGREAFF.

The genes are TRBV2 and TRBJ1-2; TRBD1 might be the D (5 bases). Between the trimmed V and J ends, which lost 5 bases and 7 bases, there was a span of 14 bases. Per germline, CDR1 SNHLY and CDR2 FYNNEI. The CDR3 is 13 amino acids. The CDR3 nucleotides read TGTGCCAGCAGTTGGGACCCGGCCGGTGGCTACACCTTC. It codes for CASSWDPAGGYTF. The full variable domain, its missing parts supplied by reference TRBV2 and TRBJ1-2, is EPEVTQTPSHQVTQMGQEVILRCVPISNHLYFYWYRQILGQKVEFLVSFYNNEISEKSEIFDDQFSVERPDGSNFTLKIRSTKLEDSAMYFCASSWDPAGGYTFGSGTRLTVV.

This clone has a handful of counts. The V call is TRBV5-1, the J call TRBJ2-1; D unclear. The CDR3 spans 15 residues. Trimming removed 5 bases from V and 1 base from J, with 13 bases in between. From germline, CDR1 is SGHRS and CDR2 YFSETQ. The chain's CDR3 is CASSGQVPSYNEQFF. Here the CDR3 DNA reads TGCGCCAGCAGTGGGCAGGTGCCTTCCTACAATGAGCAGTTCTTC.

V usage is TRBV7-2 and J usage is TRBJ2-1; no clear D. CDR1 is SGHTA and CDR2 is FQGNSA in the germline V gene. The CDR3 consists of 12 residues. Trimming stripped 7 bases from V and 13 bases from J, with 17 bases between. The CDR3 protein is CASTGRHPGQFF. CDR3 sequence (DNA): TGTGCCAGCACCGGGCGACACCCCGGCCAGTTCTTC.

The V call is TRBV19, the J call TRBJ1-5; tentative D call: TRBD1 (5 bases). V dropped 0 bases and J dropped 0 bases, with 18 bases sitting between them. This CDR3 region has 19 residues. Germline V gene sequence: CDR1 LNHDA, CDR2 SQIVND (reference sequence). The CDR3 region has the DNA TGTGCCAGTAGTATAGATCTAAGGGGCGCCCCGTATAGCAATCAGCCCCAGCATTTT. It codes for CASSIDLRGAPYSNQPQHF.

This chain joins TRBV11-3 and TRBJ1-1, with 7 positions matching TRBD1. The V gene's germline CDR1 is SGHNT and CDR2 YENEEA. This CDR3 has 16 residues. V lost 6 bases to trimming and J lost 4 bases; unmatched junction nucleotides: 14. The CDR3 sequence is CASSSRQGGVGTEAFF. The CDR3 region has the DNA TGTGCCAGCAGTAGCCGACAGGGAGGAGTTGGCACTGAAGCTTTCTTT.

The rearrangement links TRBV28 to TRBJ1-2; 10 positions match TRBD1. This CDR3 comprises 16 residues. Germline assignment: CDR1 MDHEN and CDR2 SYDVKM. Losses at the gene ends were 1 base for V and 3 bases for J; bases not matched to a gene: 5. DNA of the CDR3: TGTGCCAGCAGTTTATTTGACAGGGGGCGGGACTATGGCTACACCTTC. This codes for CASSLFDRGRDYGYTF.

The chain combines TRBV7-9 with TRBJ2-2, with D possibly being TRBD1 (6 bases). This CDR3 region has 16 residues. The V end lost 4 bases, the J end lost 3 bases, and 15 bases lay between the germline ends. Germline V CDR1 and CDR2: SEHNR, FQNEAQ (reference sequence). Here the CDR3 reads CASSSKSGEDTGELFF. CDR3 in DNA: TGTGCCAGCAGCTCTAAGTCAGGGGAAGACACCGGGGAGCTGTTTTTT.

This chain links TRBV7-9 with TRBJ1-1; D gene unclear. Germline values: CDR1 SEHNR, CDR2 FQNEAQ (reference sequence). The length of the CDR3 is 13 residues. Trimming pared 5 bases from V and 5 bases from J, leaving 12 bases between. The DNA for the CDR3 is TGTGCCAGCAGCCCCTCCCGCCGGACTGAAGCTTTCTTT. Translating it yields CASSPSRRTEAFF.

The gene calls are TRBV18 and TRBJ2-1; 7 bases align to TRBD2. The germline CDR1 and CDR2 sequences are KGHSH and LQKENI. The CDR3 sequence is 13 residues long. With 2 bases clipped from V and 7 bases from J, the junction kept 2 bases outside the gene matches. The CDR3 DNA is TGTGCCAGCTCACCAACAGCGGGGAATGAGCAGTTCTTC. It codes for CASSPTAGNEQFF. The entire variable domain, with the rest obtained from reference TRBV18 and TRBJ2-1, is as follows: NAGVMQNPRHLVRRRGQEARLRCSPMKGHSHVYWYRQLPEEGLKFMVYLQKENIIDESGMPKERFSAEFPKEGPSILRIQQVVRGDSAAYFCASSPTAGNEQFFGPGTRLTVL.

The V and J genes are TRBV6-5 and TRBJ1-2; 7 bases align to TRBD1. Germline V CDR1 and CDR2: MNHEY, SVGAGI. The CDR3 has 15 amino acids. Unmatched junction bases numbered 9, after V lost 1 base and J lost 7 bases. The DNA for the CDR3 is TGTGCCAGCAGTTACTTAGTAGACAGGGCGGGTGGCTACACCTTC. Amino acids: CASSYLVDRAGGYTF.

The rearrangement links TRBV5-6 to TRBJ1-4; 8 nucleotides agree with TRBD1. After removal of 1 base from V and 8 bases from J, the junction contained 7 bases not matched to a gene. Germline values: CDR1 SGHDT, CDR2 YYEEEE. The CDR3 totals 15 residues. This CDR3 is CASSLKSDREEKLFF. CDR3 DNA sequence: TGTGCCAGCAGCTTGAAGTCGGACAGGGAGGAAAAACTGTTTTTT.

The chain joins TRBV28 to TRBJ2-3, with D unresolved. The CDR3 length is 13 residues. Germline V gene lookup returns CDR1 MDHEN and CDR2 SYDVKM. The V end lost 9 bases, the J end lost 2 bases, and 12 bases lay between the germline ends. The chain's CDR3 is CASRLFLTDTQYF. For the CDR3, the DNA is TGTGCCAGTAGACTTTTCCTCACAGATACGCAGTATTTT.

The rearrangement uses TRBV28 and TRBJ1-2; D is uncertain. The CDR3 extends over 12 amino acids. Germline CDR1 and CDR2: MDHEN and SYDVKM. V was cut by 3 bases and J by 5 bases, with 7 bases left in between. CDR3 sequence: CASSLRVYGYTF. CDR3 nucleotides: TGTGCCAGCAGTTTGAGGGTTTATGGCTACACCTTC.

V is TRBV27 and J is TRBJ1-3; D possibly corresponds to TRBD1 (5 bases). V was shortened by 6 bases and J by 2 bases, with 14 bases between the two germline ends. CDR3 length equals 15 residues. CDR1 and CDR2 from the germline V gene are MNHEY and SMNVEV (reference sequence). The CDR3 here is CASSLTGTAGNTIYF. In DNA form, the CDR3 reads TGTGCCAGCAGCTTAACCGGGACGGCTGGAAACACCATATATTTT.